The text below deals with one T cell receptor (beta chain). The sample comes from a study of blood T cell repertoires in COVID-19. Background on the study: Sites across the United States, Italy and Spain contributed samples from acute and convalescent COVID-19. PBMCs, B-cell-depleted T cells, or T cells were the source of the cDNA or gDNA that made up the material.

Produced via immunoSEQ multiplex PCR; TCRdb's table is partial and in-frame only. The table shows 250,000 to 400,000 clones, with about 91% occurring only once. This CDR3 has 14 amino acids. From germline, CDR1 is SGHAT and CDR2 FQNNGV. V was pared by 6 bases and J by 4 bases, with 6 bases of the junction left unmatched. This clonotype was sampled from a young woman with COVID-19, enrolled during active disease. V is TRBV11-2 and J is TRBJ1-1; 9 bases align to TRBD1. The sequencing sample was made of peripheral blood. The CDR3 loop reads CASSFTGGGTEAFF. The CDR3 DNA reads TGTGCCAGCAGTTTCACAGGGGGCGGCACTGAAGCTTTCTTT.